This TCR beta chain was sequenced during a study of blood T cells in healthy people across ages. A J-beta primer mix and a sample-barcoded 5' primer were used in a second PCR of about 7 to 11 cycles. In TCRdb, the 5' RACE reads were re-called with MiXCR into one record per CDR3 protein. Of hundreds of thousands of distinct CDR3 sequences in the sample, 49% were seen once. CDR3 length equals 16 residues. Germline V gene sequence: CDR1 SGDLS, CDR2 YYNGEE. Note on this clonotype: Relative to the germline gene, one junction end is altered; a read error may explain this.

Sequencing used blood. This sequence originates from a woman between 55 and 75 years old in good health. V is TRBV9 and J is TRBJ2-7; TRBD1 aligns across 7 bases. CDR3 sequence reads: CASRTVRKGAPYEQHF. DNA of the CDR3: TGTGCCAGCAGGACGGTCCGAAAGGGGGCCCCCTACGAGCAGCACTTC.